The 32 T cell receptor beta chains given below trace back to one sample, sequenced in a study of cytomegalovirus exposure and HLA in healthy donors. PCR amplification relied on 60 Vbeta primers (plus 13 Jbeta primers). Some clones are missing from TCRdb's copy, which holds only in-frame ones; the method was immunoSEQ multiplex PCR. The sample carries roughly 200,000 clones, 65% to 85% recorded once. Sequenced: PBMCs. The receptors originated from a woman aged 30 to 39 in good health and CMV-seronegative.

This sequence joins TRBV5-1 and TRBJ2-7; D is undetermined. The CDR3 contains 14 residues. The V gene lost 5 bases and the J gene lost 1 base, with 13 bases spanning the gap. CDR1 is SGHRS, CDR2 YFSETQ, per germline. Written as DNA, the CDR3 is TGCGCCAGCAGGATCAAAGACACTTCCTACGAGCAGTACTTC. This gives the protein CASRIKDTSYEQYF.

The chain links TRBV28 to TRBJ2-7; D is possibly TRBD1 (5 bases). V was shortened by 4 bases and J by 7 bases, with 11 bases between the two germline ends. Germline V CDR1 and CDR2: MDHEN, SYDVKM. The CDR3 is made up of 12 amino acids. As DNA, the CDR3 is TGTGCCAGCAGTTGGACACGGCGGGAGCAGTACTTC. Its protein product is CASSWTRREQYF.

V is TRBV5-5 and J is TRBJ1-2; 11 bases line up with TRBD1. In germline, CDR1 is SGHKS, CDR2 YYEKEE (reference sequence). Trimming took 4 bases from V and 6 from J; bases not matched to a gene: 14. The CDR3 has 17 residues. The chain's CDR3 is CASSPQYRTGGGHGYTF. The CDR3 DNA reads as TGTGCCAGCAGCCCCCAATACAGGACAGGGGGCGGACATGGCTACACCTTC. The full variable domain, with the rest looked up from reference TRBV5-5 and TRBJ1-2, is DAGVTQSPTHLIKTRGQQVTLRCSPISGHKSVSWYQQVLGQGPQFIFQYYEKEERGRGNFPDRFSARQFPNYSSELNVNALLLGDSALYLCASSPQYRTGGGHGYTFGSGTRLTVV.

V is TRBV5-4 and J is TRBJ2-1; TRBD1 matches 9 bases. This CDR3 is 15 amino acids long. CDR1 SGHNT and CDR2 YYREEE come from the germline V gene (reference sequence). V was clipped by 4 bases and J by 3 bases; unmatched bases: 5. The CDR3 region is CASSRKGQGYNEQFF. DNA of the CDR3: TGTGCCAGCAGCCGGAAGGGACAGGGCTACAATGAGCAGTTCTTC.

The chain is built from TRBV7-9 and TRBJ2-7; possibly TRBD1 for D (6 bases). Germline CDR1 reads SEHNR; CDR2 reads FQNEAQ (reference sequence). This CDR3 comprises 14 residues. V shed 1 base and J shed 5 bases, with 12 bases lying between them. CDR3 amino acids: CASSLVLGGHEQYF. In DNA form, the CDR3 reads TGTGCCAGCAGCTTAGTTCTTGGGGGCCACGAGCAGTACTTC.

The CDR3 region has the DNA TGTGCCAGCAGTTTAATTGCAGGTAATGAAGCTTTCTTT. Protein: CASSLIAGNEAFF. J is TRBJ1-1 and V is TRBV27, with unresolved D. The CDR3 is 13 amino acids. V lost 2 bases and J lost 7, with 11 bases in between. From germline, CDR1 is MNHEY and CDR2 SMNVEV (reference sequence).

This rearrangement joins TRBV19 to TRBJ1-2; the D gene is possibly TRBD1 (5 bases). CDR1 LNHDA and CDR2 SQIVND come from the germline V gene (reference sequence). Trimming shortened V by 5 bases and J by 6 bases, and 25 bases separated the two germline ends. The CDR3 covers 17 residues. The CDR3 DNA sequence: TGTGCCAGTAGTCCCGGCGGGGCCGTAAGAGGTCGGGATGGCTACACCTTC. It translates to CASSPGGAVRGRDGYTF.

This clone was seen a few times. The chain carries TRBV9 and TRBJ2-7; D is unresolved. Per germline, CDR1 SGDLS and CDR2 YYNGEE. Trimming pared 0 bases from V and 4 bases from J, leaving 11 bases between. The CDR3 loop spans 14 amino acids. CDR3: CASSVAVGGYEQYF. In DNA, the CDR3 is TGTGCCAGCAGCGTAGCAGTTGGCGGTTACGAGCAGTACTTC.

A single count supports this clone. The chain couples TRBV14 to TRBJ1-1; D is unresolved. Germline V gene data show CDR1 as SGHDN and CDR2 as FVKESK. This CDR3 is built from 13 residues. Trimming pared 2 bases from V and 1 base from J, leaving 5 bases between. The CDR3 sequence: CASSQYKNTEAFF. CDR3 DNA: TGTGCCAGCAGCCAATACAAGAACACTGAAGCTTTCTTT.

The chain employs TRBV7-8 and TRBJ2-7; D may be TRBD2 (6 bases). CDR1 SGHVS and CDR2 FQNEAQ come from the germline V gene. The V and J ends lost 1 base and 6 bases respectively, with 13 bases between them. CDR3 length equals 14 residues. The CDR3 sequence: CASSLDARGSEQYF. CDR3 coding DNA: TGTGCCAGCAGCTTAGATGCGCGGGGAAGCGAGCAGTACTTC.

The CDR3 DNA reads as TGCAGTGCTGCCAGGGGATGGGAGCAGTTCTTC. As protein: CSAARGWEQFF. This sequence joins TRBV20-1 and TRBJ2-1; TRBD1 is a possible D gene (6 bases). CDR3 size: 11 residues. Trimming pared 5 bases from V and 10 bases from J, leaving 12 bases between. Germline CDR1 DFQATT, CDR2 SNEGSKA (reference sequence).

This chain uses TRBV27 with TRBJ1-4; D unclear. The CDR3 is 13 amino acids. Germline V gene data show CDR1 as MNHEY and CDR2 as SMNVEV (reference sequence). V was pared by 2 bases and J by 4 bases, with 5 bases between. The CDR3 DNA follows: TGTGCCAGCAGTTTAAATCTTAATGAAAAACTGTTTTTT. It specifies CASSLNLNEKLFF. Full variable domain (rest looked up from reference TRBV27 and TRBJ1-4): EAQVTQNPRYLITVTGKKLTVTCSQNMNHEYMSWYRQDPGLGLRQIYYSMNVEVTDKGDVPEGYKVSRKEKRNFPLILESPSPNQTSLYFCASSLNLNEKLFFGSGTQLSVL.

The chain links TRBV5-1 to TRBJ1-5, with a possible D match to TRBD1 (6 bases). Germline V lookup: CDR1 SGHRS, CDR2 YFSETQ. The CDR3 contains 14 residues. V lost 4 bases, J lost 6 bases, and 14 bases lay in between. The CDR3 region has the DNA TGCGCCAGCAGCCCGGACAGCGGAACTCAGCCCCAGCATTTT. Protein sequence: CASSPDSGTQPQHF.

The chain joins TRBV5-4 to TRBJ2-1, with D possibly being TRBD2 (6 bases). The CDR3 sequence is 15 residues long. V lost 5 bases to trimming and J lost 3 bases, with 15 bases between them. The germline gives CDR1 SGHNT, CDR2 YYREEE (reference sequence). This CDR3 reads CASSPEGGYYNEQFF. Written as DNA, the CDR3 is TGTGCCAGCAGTCCAGAGGGAGGATACTACAATGAGCAGTTCTTC.

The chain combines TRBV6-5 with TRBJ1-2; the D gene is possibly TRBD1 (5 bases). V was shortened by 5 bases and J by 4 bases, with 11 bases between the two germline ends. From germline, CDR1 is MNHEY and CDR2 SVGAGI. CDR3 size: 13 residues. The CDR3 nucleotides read TGTGCCAGCAGTCTCCGACAGACCTATGGCTACACCTTC. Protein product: CASSLRQTYGYTF.

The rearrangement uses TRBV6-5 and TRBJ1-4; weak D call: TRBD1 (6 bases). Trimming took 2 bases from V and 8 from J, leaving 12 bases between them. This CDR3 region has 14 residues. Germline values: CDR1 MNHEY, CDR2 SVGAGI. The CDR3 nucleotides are TGTGCCAGCAGTTACGCAGGGGCAGTGGAAAAACTGTTTTTT. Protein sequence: CASSYAGAVEKLFF.

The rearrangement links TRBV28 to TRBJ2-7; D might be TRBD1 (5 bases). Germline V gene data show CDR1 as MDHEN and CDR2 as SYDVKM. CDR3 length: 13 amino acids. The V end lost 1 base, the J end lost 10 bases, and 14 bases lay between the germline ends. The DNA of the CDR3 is TGTGCCAGCAGTTTATTGAACAGGCGCGTCCAGTACTTC. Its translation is CASSLLNRRVQYF.

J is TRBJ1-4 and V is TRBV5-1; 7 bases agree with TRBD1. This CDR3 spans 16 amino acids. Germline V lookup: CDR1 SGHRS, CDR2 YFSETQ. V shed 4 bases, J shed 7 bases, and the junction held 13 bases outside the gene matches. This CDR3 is CASSLGMGQLTEKLFF. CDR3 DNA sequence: TGCGCCAGCAGCCTGGGAATGGGACAGCTAACTGAAAAACTGTTTTTT.

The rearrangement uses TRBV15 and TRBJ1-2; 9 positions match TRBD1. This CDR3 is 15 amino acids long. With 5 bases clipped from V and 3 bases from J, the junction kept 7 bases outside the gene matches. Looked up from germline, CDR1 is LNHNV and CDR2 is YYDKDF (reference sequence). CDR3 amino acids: CATSERDRAHYGYTF. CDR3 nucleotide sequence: TGTGCCACCAGCGAGAGGGACAGGGCACACTATGGCTACACCTTC.

The CDR3 loop is CASSPHGSSSTDTQYF. The CDR3 DNA sequence: TGTGCCAGCAGCCCACACGGGAGCTCTAGCACAGATACGCAGTATTTT. This chain links TRBV9 with TRBJ2-3; D is possibly TRBD2 (6 bases). V lost 4 bases, J lost 0 bases, and 15 bases lay in between. Germline V gives CDR1 SGDLS, CDR2 YYNGEE. This CDR3 region has 16 residues.

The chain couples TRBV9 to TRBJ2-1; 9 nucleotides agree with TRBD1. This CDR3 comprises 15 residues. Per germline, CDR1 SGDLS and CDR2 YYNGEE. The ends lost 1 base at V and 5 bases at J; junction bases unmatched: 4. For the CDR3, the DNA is TGTGCCAGCAGCGTAAGCACAGGGGGCCACAATGAGCAGTTCTTC. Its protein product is CASSVSTGGHNEQFF.

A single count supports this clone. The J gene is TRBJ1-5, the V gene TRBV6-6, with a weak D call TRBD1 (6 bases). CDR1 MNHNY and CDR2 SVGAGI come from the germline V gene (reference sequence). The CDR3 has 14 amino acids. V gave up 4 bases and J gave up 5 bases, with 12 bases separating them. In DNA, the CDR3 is TGTGCCAGCAGTTTAACAGGGATGCATCAGCCCCAGCATTTT. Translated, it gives CASSLTGMHQPQHF.

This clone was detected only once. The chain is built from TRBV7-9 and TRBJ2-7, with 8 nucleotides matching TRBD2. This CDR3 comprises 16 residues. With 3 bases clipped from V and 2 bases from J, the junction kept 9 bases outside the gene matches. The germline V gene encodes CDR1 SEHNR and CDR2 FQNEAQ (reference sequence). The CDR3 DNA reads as TGTGCCAGCAGCTTCCGGGGTAGCGGGAACGCCTACGAGCAGTACTTC. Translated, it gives CASSFRGSGNAYEQYF.

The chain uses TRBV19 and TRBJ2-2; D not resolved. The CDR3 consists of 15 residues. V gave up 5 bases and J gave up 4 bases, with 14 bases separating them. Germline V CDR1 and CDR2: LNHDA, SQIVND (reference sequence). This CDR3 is CASSSAVLTTGELFF. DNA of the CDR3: TGTGCCAGTAGTTCCGCCGTACTTACCACCGGGGAGCTGTTTTTT. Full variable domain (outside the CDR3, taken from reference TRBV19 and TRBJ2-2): DGGITQSPKYLFRKEGQNVTLSCEQNLNHDAMYWYRQDPGQGLRLIYYSQIVNDFQKGDIAEGYSVSREKKESFPLTVTSAQKNPTAFYLCASSSAVLTTGELFFGEGSRLTVL.

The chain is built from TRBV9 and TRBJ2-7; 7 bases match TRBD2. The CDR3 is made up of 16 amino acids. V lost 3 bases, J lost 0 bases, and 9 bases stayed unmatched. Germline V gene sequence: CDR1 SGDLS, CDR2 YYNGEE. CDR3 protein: CASSAGSGADSYEQYF. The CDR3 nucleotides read TGTGCCAGCAGCGCCGGGAGCGGGGCCGACTCCTACGAGCAGTACTTC.

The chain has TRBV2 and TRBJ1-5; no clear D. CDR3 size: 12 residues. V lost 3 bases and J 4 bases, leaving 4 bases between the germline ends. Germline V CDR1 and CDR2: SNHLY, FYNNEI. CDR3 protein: CASSDSNQPQHF. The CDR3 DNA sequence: TGTGCCAGCAGTGACAGTAATCAGCCCCAGCATTTT.

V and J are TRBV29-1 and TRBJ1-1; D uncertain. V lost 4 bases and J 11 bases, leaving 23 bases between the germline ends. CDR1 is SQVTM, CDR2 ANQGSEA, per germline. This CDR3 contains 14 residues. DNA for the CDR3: TGCAGCGTTGGATTCGATGGTGGGAGGTGGGATGCTTTCTTT. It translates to CSVGFDGGRWDAFF.

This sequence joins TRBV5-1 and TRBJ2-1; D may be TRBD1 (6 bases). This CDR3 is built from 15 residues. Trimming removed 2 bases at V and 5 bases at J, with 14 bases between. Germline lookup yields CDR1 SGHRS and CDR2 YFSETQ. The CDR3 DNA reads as TGCGCCAGCAGCTTAGTTTTACAGGGCCACAATGAGCAGTTCTTC. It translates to CASSLVLQGHNEQFF.

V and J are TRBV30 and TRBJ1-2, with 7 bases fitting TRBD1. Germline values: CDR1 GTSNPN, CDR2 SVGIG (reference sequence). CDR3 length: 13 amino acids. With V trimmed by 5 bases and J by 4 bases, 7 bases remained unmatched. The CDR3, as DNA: TGTGCCTGGGGGGACAGTAGCTCCTATGGCTACACCTTC. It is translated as CAWGDSSSYGYTF.

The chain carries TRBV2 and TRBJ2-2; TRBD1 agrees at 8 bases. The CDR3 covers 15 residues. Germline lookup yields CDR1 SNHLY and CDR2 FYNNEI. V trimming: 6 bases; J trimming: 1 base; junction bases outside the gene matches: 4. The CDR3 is CASRTGTGNTGELFF. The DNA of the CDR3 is TGTGCCAGCAGAACCGGGACAGGGAACACCGGGGAGCTGTTTTTT.

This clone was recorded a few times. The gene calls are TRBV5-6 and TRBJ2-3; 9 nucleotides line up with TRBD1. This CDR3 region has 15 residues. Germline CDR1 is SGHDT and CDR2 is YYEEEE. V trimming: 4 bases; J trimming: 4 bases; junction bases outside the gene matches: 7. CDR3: CASSLGTGRADTQYF. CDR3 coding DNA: TGTGCCAGCAGCCTTGGGACAGGGCGGGCAGATACGCAGTATTTT. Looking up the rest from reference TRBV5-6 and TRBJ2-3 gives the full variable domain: DAGVTQSPTHLIKTRGQQVTLRCSPKSGHDTVSWYQQALGQGPQFIFQYYEEEERQRGNFPDRFSGHQFPNYSSELNVNALLLGDSALYLCASSLGTGRADTQYFGPGTRLTVL.

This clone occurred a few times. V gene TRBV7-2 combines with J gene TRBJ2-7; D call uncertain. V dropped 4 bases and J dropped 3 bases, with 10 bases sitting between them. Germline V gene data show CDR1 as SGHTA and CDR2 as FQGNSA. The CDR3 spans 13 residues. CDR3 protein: CASSSRHLYEQYF. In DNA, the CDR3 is TGTGCCAGCAGCTCCAGACATCTCTACGAGCAGTACTTC.